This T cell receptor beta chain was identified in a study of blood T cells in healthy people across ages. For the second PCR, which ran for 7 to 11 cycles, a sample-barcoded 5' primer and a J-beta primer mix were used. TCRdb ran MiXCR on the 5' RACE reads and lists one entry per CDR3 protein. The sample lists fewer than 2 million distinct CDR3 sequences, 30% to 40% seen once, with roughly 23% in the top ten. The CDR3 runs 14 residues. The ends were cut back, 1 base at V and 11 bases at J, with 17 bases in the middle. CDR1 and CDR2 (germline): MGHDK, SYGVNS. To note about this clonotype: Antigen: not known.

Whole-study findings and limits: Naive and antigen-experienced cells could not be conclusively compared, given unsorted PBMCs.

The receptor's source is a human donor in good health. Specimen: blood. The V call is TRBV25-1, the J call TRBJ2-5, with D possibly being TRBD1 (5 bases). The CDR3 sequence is CASSELKGREEQYF. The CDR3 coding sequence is TGTGCCAGCAGTGAATTGAAGGGGCGTGAGGAGCAGTACTTC.